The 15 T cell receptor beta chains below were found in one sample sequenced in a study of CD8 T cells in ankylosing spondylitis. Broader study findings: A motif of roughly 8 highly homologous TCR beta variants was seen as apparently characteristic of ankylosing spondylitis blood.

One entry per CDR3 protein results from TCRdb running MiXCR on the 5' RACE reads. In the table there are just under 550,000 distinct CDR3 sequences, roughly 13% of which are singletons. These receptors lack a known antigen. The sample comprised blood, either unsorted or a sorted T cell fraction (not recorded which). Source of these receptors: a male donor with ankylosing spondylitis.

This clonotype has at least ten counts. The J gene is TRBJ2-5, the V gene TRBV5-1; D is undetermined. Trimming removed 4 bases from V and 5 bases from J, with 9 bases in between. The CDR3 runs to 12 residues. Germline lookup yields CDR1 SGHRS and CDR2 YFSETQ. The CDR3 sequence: CASSVDRETQYF. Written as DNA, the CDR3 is TGCGCCAGCAGCGTGGACCGGGAGACCCAGTACTTC.

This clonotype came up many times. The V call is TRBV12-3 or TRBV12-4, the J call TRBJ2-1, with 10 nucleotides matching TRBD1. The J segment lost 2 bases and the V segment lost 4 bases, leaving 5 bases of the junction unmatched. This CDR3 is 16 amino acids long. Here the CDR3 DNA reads TGTGCCAGCAGTTGGGGACAGGGGCGACCCTACAATGAGCAGTTCTTC. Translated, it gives CASSWGQGRPYNEQFF.

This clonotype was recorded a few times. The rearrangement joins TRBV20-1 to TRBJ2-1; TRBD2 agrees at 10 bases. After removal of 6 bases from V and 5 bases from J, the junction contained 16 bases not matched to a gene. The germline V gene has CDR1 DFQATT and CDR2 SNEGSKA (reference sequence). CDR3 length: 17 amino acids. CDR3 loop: CSAQRNLLAGLHNEQFF. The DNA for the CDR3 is TGCAGTGCCCAAAGAAATTTACTAGCGGGGTTACACAATGAGCAGTTCTTC.

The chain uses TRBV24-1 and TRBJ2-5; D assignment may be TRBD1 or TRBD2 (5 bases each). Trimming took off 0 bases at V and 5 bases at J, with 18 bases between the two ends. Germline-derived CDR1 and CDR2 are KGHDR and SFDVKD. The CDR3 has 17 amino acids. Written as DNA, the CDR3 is TGTGCCACCAGTGATTTGACCGGAACAGGCGGGTTGGAGACCCAGTACTTC. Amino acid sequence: CATSDLTGTGGLETQYF.

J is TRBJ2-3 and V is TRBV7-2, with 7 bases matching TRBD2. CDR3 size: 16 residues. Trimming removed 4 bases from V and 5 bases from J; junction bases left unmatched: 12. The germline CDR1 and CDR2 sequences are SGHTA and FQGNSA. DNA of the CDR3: TGTGCCAGCAGCTCGAACTCTGGCGGGAGAGTAGATACGCAGTATTTT. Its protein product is CASSSNSGGRVDTQYF.

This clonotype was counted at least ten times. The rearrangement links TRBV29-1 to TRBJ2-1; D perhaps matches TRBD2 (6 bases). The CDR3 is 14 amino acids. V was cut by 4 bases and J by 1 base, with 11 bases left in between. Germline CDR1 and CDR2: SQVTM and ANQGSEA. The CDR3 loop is CSVVSGESYNEQFF. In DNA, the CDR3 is TGCAGCGTTGTTAGCGGAGAGTCCTACAATGAGCAGTTCTTC.

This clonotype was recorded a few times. In DNA, the CDR3 is TGTGCCAGTAGTATCGGGACAGGGGGTTATGTGGGCAATCAGCCCCAGCATTTT. This gives the protein CASSIGTGGYVGNQPQHF. The chain uses TRBV19 and TRBJ1-5; 11 bases are shared with TRBD1. This CDR3 comprises 18 residues. Germline V gene sequence: CDR1 LNHDA, CDR2 SQIVND (reference sequence). Losses at the gene ends were 3 bases for V and 2 bases for J; bases not matched to a gene: 9.

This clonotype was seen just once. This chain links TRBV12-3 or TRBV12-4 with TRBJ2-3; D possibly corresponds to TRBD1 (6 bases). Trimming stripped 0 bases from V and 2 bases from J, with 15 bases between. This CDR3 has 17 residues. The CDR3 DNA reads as TGTGCCAGCAGTTTAGCGCTTCACAGGGTGGACACAGATACGCAGTATTTT. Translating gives CASSLALHRVDTDTQYF.

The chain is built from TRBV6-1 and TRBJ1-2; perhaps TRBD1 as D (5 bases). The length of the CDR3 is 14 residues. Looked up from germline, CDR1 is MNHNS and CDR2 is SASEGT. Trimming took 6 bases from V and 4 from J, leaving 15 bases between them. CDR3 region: CASRGTYEFYGYTF. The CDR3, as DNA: TGTGCCAGCAGAGGGACCTACGAATTCTATGGCTACACCTTC.

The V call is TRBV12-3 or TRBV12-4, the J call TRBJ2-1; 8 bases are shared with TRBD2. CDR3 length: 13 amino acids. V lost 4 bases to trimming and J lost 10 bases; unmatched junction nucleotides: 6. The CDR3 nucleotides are TGTGCCAGCAGTTACGTAGCGGGGAGCGAGCAGTTCTTC. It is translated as CASSYVAGSEQFF.

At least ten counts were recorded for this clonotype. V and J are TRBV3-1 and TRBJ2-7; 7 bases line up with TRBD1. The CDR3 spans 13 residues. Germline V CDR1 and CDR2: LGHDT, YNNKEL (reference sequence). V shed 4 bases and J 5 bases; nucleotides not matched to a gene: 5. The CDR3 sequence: CASSLFDRDEQYF. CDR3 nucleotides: TGTGCCAGCAGCCTATTTGACAGGGACGAGCAGTACTTC.

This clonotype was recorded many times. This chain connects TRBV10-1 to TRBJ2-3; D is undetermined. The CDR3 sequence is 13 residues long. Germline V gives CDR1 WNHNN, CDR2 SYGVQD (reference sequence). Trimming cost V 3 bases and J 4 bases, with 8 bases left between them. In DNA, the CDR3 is TGCGCCAGCAGTGATGCCCTTCCAGATACGCAGTATTTT. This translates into CASSDALPDTQYF.

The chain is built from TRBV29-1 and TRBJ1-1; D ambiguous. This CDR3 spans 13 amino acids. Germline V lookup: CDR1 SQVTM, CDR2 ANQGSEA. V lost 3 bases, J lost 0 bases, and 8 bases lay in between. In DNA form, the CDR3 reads TGCAGCGTTGACCGACACGTGAACACTGAAGCTTTCTTT. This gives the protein CSVDRHVNTEAFF.

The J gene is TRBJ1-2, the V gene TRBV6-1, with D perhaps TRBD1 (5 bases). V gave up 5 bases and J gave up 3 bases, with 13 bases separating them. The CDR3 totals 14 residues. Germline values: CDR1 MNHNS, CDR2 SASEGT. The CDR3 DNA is TGTGCCAGCAGTCCGGGCCCACAGGACTATGGCTACACCTTC. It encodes CASSPGPQDYGYTF.

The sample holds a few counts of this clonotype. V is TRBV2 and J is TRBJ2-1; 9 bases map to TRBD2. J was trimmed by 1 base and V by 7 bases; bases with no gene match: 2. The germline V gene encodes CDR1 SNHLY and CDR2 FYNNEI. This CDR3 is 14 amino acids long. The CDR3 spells CASTLAGSYNEQFF. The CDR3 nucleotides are TGTGCCAGCACTCTAGCGGGGTCCTACAATGAGCAGTTCTTC.